This record covers a single TCR beta chain. The sample is drawn from a study of blood T cell repertoires in COVID-19. Some clones are missing from TCRdb's copy, which holds only in-frame ones; the method was immunoSEQ multiplex PCR. The table lists 55,000 to 70,000 clones, more than 75% of them singletons. The CDR3 has 16 amino acids. Trimming pared 5 bases from V and 5 bases from J, leaving 18 bases between. Per germline, CDR1 LNHDA and CDR2 SQIVND (reference sequence). The receptor was isolated from a man in his fifties or sixties with acute or convalescent COVID-19. Sequencing was done on a sample of peripheral blood. The V gene is TRBV19, the J gene TRBJ1-4, with no clear D. CDR3 sequence: CASSPNMLATNEKLFF. The CDR3 coding sequence is TGTGCCAGTAGTCCAAACATGTTAGCGACCAATGAAAAACTGTTTTTT.